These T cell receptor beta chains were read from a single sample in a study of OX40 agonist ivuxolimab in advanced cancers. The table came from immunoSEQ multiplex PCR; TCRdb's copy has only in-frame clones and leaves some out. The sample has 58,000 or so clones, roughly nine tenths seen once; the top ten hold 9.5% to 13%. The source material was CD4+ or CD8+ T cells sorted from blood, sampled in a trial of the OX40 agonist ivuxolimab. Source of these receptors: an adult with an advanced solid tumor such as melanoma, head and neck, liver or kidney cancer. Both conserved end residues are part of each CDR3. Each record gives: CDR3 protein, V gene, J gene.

CDR3: CASSYMEGSDTEAFF
V: TRBV6-5
J: TRBJ1-1

CDR3: CASSFVGGPSDTQYF
V: TRBV5-6
J: TRBJ2-3

CDR3: CASSLYQGLAGVPDTQYF
V: TRBV27
J: TRBJ2-3

CDR3: CAISERQGEAFF
V: TRBV10-3
J: TRBJ1-1

CDR3: CASSQMISNQPQHF
V: TRBV19
J: TRBJ1-5

CDR3: CASSYGRGLEDTQYF
V: TRBV6-6
J: TRBJ2-3

CDR3: CASSQTGPRHEQFF
V: TRBV28
J: TRBJ2-1

CDR3: CASSLPGAIKETQYF
V: TRBV5-4
J: TRBJ2-5

CDR3: CASSFETGTVNSYNEQFF
V: TRBV28
J: TRBJ2-1

CDR3: CASSEMGAGEGEQFF
V: TRBV2
J: TRBJ2-1

CDR3: CASSQGYGYTF
V: TRBV19
J: TRBJ1-2

CDR3: CASKLLAGTSTDTQYF
V: TRBV27
J: TRBJ2-3

CDR3: CASSPEGESEKLFF
V: TRBV9
J: TRBJ1-4

CDR3: CASGQSEGDYGYTF
V: TRBV27
J: TRBJ1-2

CDR3: CASSDFRGYGYTF
V: TRBV2
J: TRBJ1-2

CDR3: CASSQAGGVPSEQFF
V: TRBV4-3
J: TRBJ2-1

CDR3: CSVLAYETQYF
V: TRBV20-1
J: TRBJ2-5

CDR3: CASSPSGTGRGDTQYF
V: TRBV5-6
J: TRBJ2-3

CDR3: CASSSSGGYNEQFF
V: TRBV27
J: TRBJ2-1

CDR3: CAWSRNRGKRNTIYF
V: TRBV30
J: TRBJ1-3

CDR3: CASSLVSGALDEQYF
V: TRBV5-1
J: TRBJ2-7

CDR3: CASSISATAKRRAFF
V: TRBV19
J: TRBJ1-1

CDR3: CASSLRRGMNTQYF
V: TRBV11-1
J: TRBJ2-3

CDR3: CASSLVGETQYF
V: TRBV5-1
J: TRBJ2-5

CDR3: CASTGASRLSEQYF
V: TRBV6-1
J: TRBJ2-7

CDR3: CASRVGVAVETQYF
V: TRBV28
J: TRBJ2-5

CDR3: CASRGQITDTQYF
V: TRBV19
J: TRBJ2-3

CDR3: CASSLEFRAGELFF
V: TRBV5-1
J: TRBJ2-2

CDR3: CASSSPDRDNQPQHF
V: TRBV28
J: TRBJ1-5

CDR3: CASRLRDRVDTEAFF
V: TRBV19
J: TRBJ1-1

CDR3: CAWSVGGTGAFF
V: TRBV30
J: TRBJ1-1

CDR3: CASSSRDGTNTGELFF
V: TRBV11-3
J: TRBJ2-2

CDR3: CASTLRGPGYTF
V: TRBV2
J: TRBJ1-2

CDR3: CASSEGTSVPDTQYF
V: TRBV10-1
J: TRBJ2-3

CDR3: CASSLTDGTNQPQHF
V: TRBV6-6
J: TRBJ1-5

CDR3: CASSPTGTSGRGNEQFF
V: TRBV7-8
J: TRBJ2-1

CDR3: CASSSNSYNEQFF
V: TRBV19
J: TRBJ2-1

CDR3: CASIPTGGKSGYTF
V: TRBV28
J: TRBJ1-2

CDR3: CASSRQGEADTQYF
V: TRBV5-1
J: TRBJ2-3

CDR3: CATSRGDSPDTQYF
V: TRBV15
J: TRBJ2-3

CDR3: CASSLRRNEQFF
V: TRBV11-2
J: TRBJ2-1

CDR3: CASSILQGAMRGDTQYF
V: TRBV13
J: TRBJ2-3

CDR3: CASSPQLAGELFF
V: TRBV28
J: TRBJ2-2

CDR3: CASSLGRGGETQYF
V: TRBV11-2
J: TRBJ2-5

CDR3: CASSLVTGVRDEQYF
V: TRBV28
J: TRBJ2-7

CDR3: CASSLDRPGPWIDQYF
V: TRBV11-2
J: TRBJ2-5

CDR3: CASSRNLAGVGADTQYF
V: TRBV7-2
J: TRBJ2-3

CDR3: CSARELYEQYF
V: TRBV20-1
J: TRBJ2-7

CDR3: CASSLLLQGAGRETQYF
V: TRBV7-2
J: TRBJ2-5

CDR3: CASSSWLNTGELFF
V: TRBV27
J: TRBJ2-2

CDR3: CASSLVVDVTSTHNEQFF
V: TRBV28
J: TRBJ2-1

CDR3: CASSPTSGRYNEQFF
V: TRBV7-2
J: TRBJ2-1